Listed below are T cell receptor beta chains from one sample, sequenced in a study of CD4 T cells in relation to SARS-CoV-2 and coronaviruses. No antigens are known for them. Libraries were prepared by immunoSEQ multiplex PCR; TCRdb keeps only in-frame clonotypes and omits some of them. The sample shows around 11,000 clones, 80% to 85% of them seen only once. Sequenced sample: CD4+ T cells from PBMCs, cultured in vitro. All receptors derive from a human donor in good health. The CDR3 runs from the conserved cysteine through the conserved F or W. A D gene is named only where the DNA matches it firmly. Expanded clones are given a class, and other clones once, few, many or no size at all.

TRBV4-3,TRBD2,TRBJ2-3,-,TGCGCCAGCAGCCAAGATACGAGCGGGAGGACGGGCGGTAAAGGTACGCAGTATTTT,CASSQDTSGRTGGKGTQYF
TRBV9,-,TRBJ2-7,-,TGTGCCAGCAGCGTAGAGGCAGGCCCCCACTCCTACGAGCAGTACTTC,CASSVEAGPHSYEQYF
TRBV11-2,-,TRBJ2-7,-,TGTGCCAGCAGCTTAGGTAGCAACAGACCCTACGAGCAGTACTTC,CASSLGSNRPYEQYF
TRBV18,-,TRBJ1-2,-,TGTGCCAGCTCACCACCGTCAACAGGAGCTAACTATGGCTACACCTTC,CASSPPSTGANYGYTF
TRBV6-2/TRBV6-3,TRBD2,TRBJ2-1,-,TGTGCCAGCAGTTACTCCCCCCCTAGCGGGATCTACAATGAGCAGTTCTTC,CASSYSPPSGIYNEQFF
TRBV19,-,TRBJ1-2,-,TGTGCCAGTAAGGACAGTAACTATGGCTACACCTTC,CASKDSNYGYTF
TRBV21-1,-,TRBJ1-1,-,TGTGCCAGCAGCAAAAACCCGGGGGATGGGAACACTGAAGCTTTCTTT,CASSKNPGDGNTEAFF
TRBV5-4,-,TRBJ1-2,few,TGTGCCAGCAGCCCGGGGGCGGGGGCCAGCTACACCTTC,CASSPGAGASYTF
TRBV3-1/TRBV3-2,-,TRBJ2-7,-,TGTGCCAGCAGCCAAGCGGGATATCGGTCATTGCAGTACTTC,CASSQAGYRSLQYF
TRBV23-1,TRBD2,TRBJ2-3,-,TGCGCCAGCAGTCAAGTCCCCCCGCTAGCGGGGACTGGCACAGATACGCAGTATTTT,CASSQVPPLAGTGTDTQYF
TRBV29-1,-,TRBJ2-7,once,TGCAGCGTTGCTATTCGGCGAACGCAGTACTTC,CSVAIRRTQYF
TRBV5-6,-,TRBJ1-2,few,TGTGCCACCGCCCAGGGGATGGGTTCTAACTATGGCTACACCTTC,CATAQGMGSNYGYTF
TRBV11-2,-,TRBJ2-3,-,TGTGCCAGCAGTTACGGACAGAGGGATACGCAGTATTTT,CASSYGQRDTQYF
TRBV11-2,-,TRBJ2-6,once,TGTGCCAGCAGCCCTTTTTTAAACTCTGGGGCCAACGTCCTGACTTTC,CASSPFLNSGANVLTF
TRBV25-1,-,TRBJ1-3,-,TGTGCCTACTCAGACTCTGGAAACACCATATATTTT,CAYSDSGNTIYF
TRBV10-2,TRBD2,TRBJ2-7,-,TGCGCCAGCGGGGGGACTAGCGGGAGTGAGTCCTACGAGCAGTACTTC,CASGGTSGSESYEQYF
TRBV6-5,TRBD1,TRBJ1-2,once,TGTGCCAGCAGTTACTCGGACAGGTTCTATGGCTACACCTTC,CASSYSDRFYGYTF
TRBV6-5,-,TRBJ2-7,-,TGTGCCAGCAGTTACGGGGGATTCGAAGTCTACGAGCAGTACTTC,CASSYGGFEVYEQYF
TRBV2,TRBD1,TRBJ2-7,-,TGTGCCAGCAGTGTACGGGACAGGGGACACGAGCAGTACTTC,CASSVRDRGHEQYF
TRBV19,-,TRBJ2-7,-,TGTGCCAGTAGTATATCCGCGGTCGCCCGCCTCGAGCAGTACTTC,CASSISAVARLEQYF
TRBV6-6,-,TRBJ1-4,few,TGTGCATACAGGGTTCAGGAAAAACTGTTTTTT,CAYRVQEKLFF
TRBV7-9,-,TRBJ1-2,few,TGTGCCAGCAGCCTAAGGGGGGTGGCGGAAGGCTACACCTTC,CASSLRGVAEGYTF
TRBV7-9,-,TRBJ1-2,few,TGTGCCAGCAGCCCCCCGGGACTGGGCTATGGCTACACCTTC,CASSPPGLGYGYTF
TRBV7-3,TRBD2,TRBJ2-1,once,TGTGCCAGCAGCCCTTACCCGACTAGCGGGGGTATCAATGAGCAGTTCTTC,CASSPYPTSGGINEQFF
TRBV5-1,TRBD2,TRBJ2-1,-,TGCGCCAGCAGCTTGGCCGGGGGGGGCGCAGGGAATGAGCAGTTCTTC,CASSLAGGGAGNEQFF
TRBV5-1,TRBD1,TRBJ2-2,-,TGCGCCAGCAGCTTGGCCCCGGGACAGGGAGCCGGGGAGCTGTTTTTT,CASSLAPGQGAGELFF
TRBV7-2,-,TRBJ2-3,-,TGTGCCAGCAGCTTAGGAACGGGATTGGGCACAGATACGCAGTATTTT,CASSLGTGLGTDTQYF
TRBV3-1/TRBV3-2,-,TRBJ1-5,-,TGTGCCAGCAGCCAAGATGTGGCAGGGGTTCAGCCCCAGCATTTT,CASSQDVAGVQPQHF
TRBV4-2,TRBD1,TRBJ1-1,-,TGTGCCAGCAGCCAACCAGGGGGCAGCACGCTGAACACTGAAGCTTTCTTT,CASSQPGGSTLNTEAFF
TRBV4-2,TRBD1,TRBJ2-7,once,TGTGCCAGCAGCTCCGGACAAGGGGGCTTATACGAGCAGTACTTC,CASSSGQGGLYEQYF
TRBV27,-,TRBJ1-2,-,TGTGCCAGCAGTCGAGGGGGGGACTATGGCTACACCTTC,CASSRGGDYGYTF
TRBV6-5,-,TRBJ2-7,-,TGTGCCAGCCAGGGGTTAGGCGAGCAGTACTTC,CASQGLGEQYF
TRBV10-3,-,TRBJ1-6,-,TGTGCCATCCGAGACCGACCAGACGCTAATTCACCCCTCCACTTT,CAIRDRPDANSPLHF
TRBV29-1,-,TRBJ2-1,-,TGCAGCGTCGACCTGACAGGCTCCTACAATGAGCAGTTCTTC,CSVDLTGSYNEQFF
TRBV5-6,TRBD1,TRBJ2-7,once,TGTGCCAGCAGCCCCGGGACAGGGATATACGAGCAGTACTTC,CASSPGTGIYEQYF
TRBV3-1/TRBV3-2,TRBD1,TRBJ2-1,-,TGTGCCAGCAGCCGGACAGGGGCAGACAATGAGCAGTTCTTC,CASSRTGADNEQFF
TRBV5-4,-,TRBJ2-2,-,TGTGCCAGCAGCTTGGACTTACCGGGGGAGCTGTTTTTT,CASSLDLPGELFF
TRBV2,-,TRBJ1-2,-,TGTGCCAGCAGTGAAGACAGGGTAGGATATGGCTACACCTTC,CASSEDRVGYGYTF
TRBV4-3,-,TRBJ1-2,-,TGCGCCAGCAGCCGAGGACAGCCCTATGGCTACACCTTC,CASSRGQPYGYTF
TRBV12-3/TRBV12-4,-,TRBJ1-1,few,TGTGCCAGCAGTGAGGGTGGAGATGAAGCTTTCTTT,CASSEGGDEAFF
TRBV6-4,TRBD1,TRBJ2-2,-,TGTGCCAGCAGTGCAGAAGACAGGGCCGGGGAGCTGTTTTTT,CASSAEDRAGELFF
TRBV2,-,TRBJ2-3,-,TGTGCCAGCAGGGACTCCACACTCAGCACAGATACGCAGTATTTT,CASRDSTLSTDTQYF
TRBV5-1,-,TRBJ2-3,-,TGCGCCAGCAGCTCTATGCCCACAGATACGCAGTATTTT,CASSSMPTDTQYF
TRBV11-2,-,TRBJ1-6,-,TGTGCCAGCAGCTTAGGGGCCGGAATCCCCCTCCACTTT,CASSLGAGIPLHF
TRBV2,TRBD1,TRBJ1-2,-,TGTGCCAGCAGTCTACAGGGGATCTATGGCTACACCTTC,CASSLQGIYGYTF